There are a few counts of the clone carrying this T cell receptor beta chain. The entry originates in a study of CD8 T cells in ankylosing spondylitis. TCRdb re-called the 5' RACE reads with MiXCR, one entry per CDR3 protein. This table has approximately 350,000 distinct CDR3 sequences, roughly 20% appearing once. CDR3 length: 13 amino acids. V lost 7 bases to trimming and J lost 0 bases; unmatched junction nucleotides: 5. Germline V gene data show CDR1 as SQVTM and CDR2 as ANQGSEA. This receptor was taken from a male donor with ankylosing spondylitis or in good health (not recorded which). The chain is built from TRBV29-1 and TRBJ2-7; 8 bases are a match to TRBD2. Source material: blood, either unsorted or a sorted T cell fraction (not recorded which). The CDR3 DNA is TGCAGCGCCCACACTAGCGGCTCCTACGAGCAGTACTTC. Translation: CSAHTSGSYEQYF.